This TCR beta chain was captured in a study of shared clonotypes between healthy human individuals. The wider study: Per-donor plates numbered three CD4 naive, three CD4 memory, two CD8 naive and one CD8 memory. Study-wide points: In contrast to clonotypes shared by all four donors, non-shared clonotypes had lower generation probabilities. Memory subsets had estimated richness that was generally smaller than that of naive subsets.

TCRdb keeps only in-frame clones here, not all; method: immunoSEQ multiplex PCR. The table includes more than 2 million clones, 90% to 97% detected once. With regard to this clone: Its antigen is currently unknown.

Into CD45RA+ naive and CD45RA-negative memory subsets, the CD4+ cells were split. The TCR was taken from a man aged 18 to 29 in good health. The specimen was naive CD4+ T cells sorted from blood. Subset: CD45RA+ positively selected.

This chain's CDR3 is CASSYRDNEQFF. CDR3 coding DNA: TGCGCCAGCAGTTACCGGGACAATGAGCAGTTCTTC. This chain links TRBV5-1 with TRBJ2-1, with D uncertain. The V end lost 5 bases, the J end lost 5 bases, and 8 bases lay between the germline ends. Germline V gene lookup returns CDR1 SGHRS and CDR2 YFSETQ. CDR3 length: 12 residues. The full variable domain, completed using reference TRBV5-1 and TRBJ2-1, is KAGVTQTPRYLIKTRGQQVTLSCSPISGHRSVSWYQQTPGQGLQFLFEYFSETQRNKGNFPGRFSGRQFSNSRSEMNVSTLELGDSALYLCASSYRDNEQFFGPGTRLTVL.